This TCR beta chain was captured in a study of blood T cells in healthy people across ages. Study outcomes and limitations: Nothing was known about donor CMV status, and this possibly confounded expanded clonotype changes. Roughly linearly, TCR beta diversity per million T cells fell as age increased.

CDR3 length: 13 residues. Germline loops: CDR1 SGHVS, CDR2 FQNEAQ. The ends were cut back, 3 bases at V and 14 bases at J, with 17 bases in the middle. Collection of ten milliliters of peripheral blood was performed for each donor. In each sample, at least 6 million PBMCs were isolated. A note on this clonotype: What it binds is not known.

A second PCR, run for roughly 7 to 12 cycles, used a sample-barcoded 5' primer plus a J-beta primer mix. TCRdb reanalysed the 5' RACE reads using MiXCR and keeps one entry per CDR3 protein. The sample lists 800,000 to 1,000,000 distinct CDR3 sequences; roughly 50% were seen once. Input material: blood. This receptor was obtained from a man aged 25-45 years in good health. The chain couples TRBV7-8 to TRBJ2-1; no definite D call. The CDR3 coding sequence is TGTGCCAGCAGCTTGGGTAGACTGCCCTCGGAGTTCTTC. Translated: CASSLGRLPSEFF.